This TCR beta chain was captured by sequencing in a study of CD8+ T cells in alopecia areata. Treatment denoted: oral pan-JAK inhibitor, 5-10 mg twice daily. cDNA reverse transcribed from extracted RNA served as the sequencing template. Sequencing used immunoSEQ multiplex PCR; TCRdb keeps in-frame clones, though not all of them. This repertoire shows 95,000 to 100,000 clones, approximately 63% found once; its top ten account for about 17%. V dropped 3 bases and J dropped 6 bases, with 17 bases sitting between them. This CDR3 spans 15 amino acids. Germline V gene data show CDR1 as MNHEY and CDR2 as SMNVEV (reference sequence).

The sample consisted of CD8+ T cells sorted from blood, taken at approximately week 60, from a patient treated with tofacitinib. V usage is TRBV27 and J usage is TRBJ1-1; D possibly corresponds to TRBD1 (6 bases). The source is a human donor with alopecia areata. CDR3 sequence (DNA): TGTGCCAGCAGTTTTGGGGGGGCGGGGGACTCTGAAGCTTTCTTT. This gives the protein CASSFGGAGDSEAFF.